Detailed here is one TCR beta chain. What it recognizes is unknown. This entry is derived from a study of cytomegalovirus exposure and HLA in healthy donors. Trimming cost V 0 bases and J 7 bases; bases outside gene matches: 6. Germline assignment: CDR1 SGHNT and CDR2 YYREEE (reference sequence). The CDR3 is 16 amino acids. General study points: Analysis was carried out at a later point, and it linked a missense DCLRE1C variant to TCR beta V- and J-gene trimming.

The PCR ran on 60 Vbeta and 13 Jbeta primers. Assay used: immunoSEQ multiplex PCR; TCRdb lists only in-frame clones, some missing. The repertoire has tens of thousands of clones, approximately 70% of them found once; the top ten carry roughly 15%. The receptor was isolated from a male donor in good health and CMV-seropositive. This rearrangement joins TRBV5-4 to TRBJ2-2; 10 nucleotides align to TRBD2. Input material: PBMCs. CDR3 residues: CASSLDSGRFGGELFF. Written as DNA, the CDR3 is TGTGCCAGCAGCTTGGATAGCGGGAGGTTTGGCGGGGAGCTGTTTTTT. Supplemented by reference TRBV5-4 and TRBJ2-2, the full variable domain reads ETGVTQSPTHLIKTRGQQVTLRCSSQSGHNTVSWYQQALGQGPQFIFQYYREEENGRGNFPPRFSGLQFPNYSSELNVNALELDDSALYLCASSLDSGRFGGELFFGEGSRLTVL.